These T cell receptor beta chains were read from a single sample in a study of cytomegalovirus exposure and HLA in healthy donors. TCRdb's copy holds only in-frame clones and misses some; the assay was immunoSEQ multiplex PCR. The sample contains 140,000 or so clones, 66% of which appear only once. Source material: PBMCs. The receptors originated from a woman aged 60-70 years in good health and CMV-seronegative. CDR3s include the opening cysteine and the closing phenylalanine or tryptophan. D genes are given only for firm matches. For some rows the clone size is stated as once, few or many, or as a class when expanded; others skip it.

abundance	v_gene	d_gene	j_gene	CDR3aa	CDR3nt
NA	TRBV27	NA	TRBJ2-7	CASSFRESYEQYF	TGTGCCAGCAGTTTCCGGGAATCTTACGAGCAGTACTTC
few	TRBV11-2	NA	TRBJ2-7	CASSLDTRGKYEQYF	TGTGCCAGCAGCTTAGATACGAGGGGGAAGTACGAGCAGTACTTC
NA	TRBV4-1	TRBD1	TRBJ1-4	CASSRQGASTNEKLFF	TGCGCCAGCAGCCGCCAGGGGGCGAGCACTAATGAAAAACTGTTTTTT
NA	TRBV6-5	NA	TRBJ2-5	CASSYLGVQETQYF	TGTGCCAGCAGTTATCTAGGGGTCCAAGAGACCCAGTACTTC
NA	TRBV9	TRBD1	TRBJ2-1	CASSVRDRLTYNEQFF	TGTGCCAGCAGCGTGCGGGACAGGTTAACCTACAATGAGCAGTTCTTC
NA	TRBV5-1	NA	TRBJ2-7	CASMEDASRYEQYF	TGCGCCAGCATGGAGGACGCGTCACGATACGAGCAGTACTTC
few	TRBV7-2	TRBD2	TRBJ2-1	CASSSVSGENNEQFF	TGTGCCAGCAGCTCCGTGAGCGGGGAAAACAATGAGCAGTTCTTC
NA	TRBV7-2	NA	TRBJ1-5	CASSFSRDQPQHF	TGTGCCAGCAGCTTCAGTCGTGATCAGCCCCAGCATTTT
NA	TRBV27	NA	TRBJ2-7	CASSFFRDHEQYF	TGTGCCAGCAGTTTTTTCAGGGATCACGAGCAGTACTTC
NA	TRBV7-3	NA	TRBJ2-7	CASSSEGTLKQYF	TGTGCCAGCAGCTCCGAGGGAACATTGAAGCAGTACTTC
NA	TRBV2	NA	TRBJ2-3	CASSLGLNTQYF	TGTGCCAGCAGCCTTGGACTTAATACGCAGTATTTT
NA	TRBV2	NA	TRBJ1-1	CASSGTEGTEAFF	TGTGCCAGCAGTGGGACAGAGGGGACTGAAGCTTTCTTT
NA	TRBV11-3	NA	TRBJ1-1	CASSLGGMNTEAFF	TGTGCCAGCAGCTTAGGGGGCATGAACACTGAAGCTTTCTTT
few	TRBV28	NA	TRBJ2-7	CASTLPGSYEQYF	TGTGCCAGCACCCTCCCAGGGTCCTACGAGCAGTACTTC
few	TRBV5-1	NA	TRBJ2-3	CASSPLRGTTDTQYF	TGCGCCAGCAGCCCTCTCCGCGGGACCACAGATACGCAGTATTTT
NA	TRBV27	NA	TRBJ1-4	CASSRGTNEKLFF	TGTGCCAGCAGCAGGGGAACTAATGAAAAACTGTTTTTT
few	TRBV7-8	TRBD2	TRBJ2-1	CASSQREGQGEQFF	TGTGCCAGCAGCCAGCGGGAGGGCCAGGGTGAGCAGTTCTTC
NA	TRBV27	TRBD1	TRBJ1-2	CASSPGGRNGYTF	TGTGCCAGCAGTCCAGGGGGGCGGAATGGCTACACCTTC
NA	TRBV28	TRBD2	TRBJ2-1	CASSFQREPRYNEQFF	TGTGCCAGCAGTTTCCAGCGGGAGCCCCGCTACAATGAGCAGTTCTTC
NA	TRBV7-2	TRBD1	TRBJ2-5	CASSYPGGETQYF	TGTGCCAGCAGCTATCCAGGGGGAGAGACCCAGTACTTC
NA	TRBV2	NA	TRBJ2-7	CASSATGSYEQYF	TGTGCCAGCAGTGCTACAGGTTCCTACGAGCAGTACTTC
NA	TRBV14	NA	TRBJ1-1	CASSQAGWAQNTEAFF	TGTGCCAGCAGCCAAGCTGGTTGGGCTCAGAACACTGAAGCTTTCTTT
NA	TRBV9	TRBD2	TRBJ2-5	CASSPLGGIQETQYF	TGTGCCAGCAGCCCCTTGGGGGGGATCCAAGAGACCCAGTACTTC
NA	TRBV14	TRBD1	TRBJ1-1	CASSQDPGGFTEAFF	TGTGCCAGCAGCCAAGACCCAGGGGGCTTCACTGAAGCTTTCTTT
NA	TRBV6-4	NA	TRBJ2-2	CASSRGVTPGPGELFF	TGTGCCAGCTCCCGCGGGGTTACCCCTGGCCCCGGGGAGCTGTTTTTT
NA	TRBV5-1	TRBD2	TRBJ2-1	CASSFGLAGGSSYNEQFF	TGCGCCAGCAGCTTCGGACTAGCGGGGGGGAGCTCCTACAATGAGCAGTTCTTC
NA	TRBV5-1	TRBD2	TRBJ2-7	CASSLRTSGRAVSYEQYF	TGCGCCAGCAGCTTGCGGACTAGCGGGAGGGCCGTCTCCTACGAGCAGTACTTC
NA	TRBV7-2	TRBD2	TRBJ2-1	CASSSLAAASGQFF	TGTGCCAGCAGCTCTCTAGCGGCGGCTTCGGGGCAGTTCTTC
NA	TRBV5-1	NA	TRBJ1-1	CASSTGPQNTEAFF	TGCGCCAGCAGCACAGGGCCACAGAACACTGAAGCTTTCTTT
NA	TRBV7-9	NA	TRBJ1-5	CASSLGAGVGNQPQHF	TGTGCCAGCAGCTTAGGGGCAGGGGTGGGCAATCAGCCCCAGCATTTT
NA	TRBV6-5	TRBD1	TRBJ1-5	CASTLQGTHQPQHF	TGTGCCAGCACCCTACAGGGGACCCATCAGCCCCAGCATTTT
few	TRBV6-1	TRBD1	TRBJ2-5	CASRLGEQGKETQYF	TGTGCCAGCCGATTAGGAGAACAGGGGAAAGAGACCCAGTACTTC
few	TRBV27	NA	TRBJ2-3	CASTSSGNTQYF	TGTGCCAGCACCTCGAGCGGAAATACGCAGTATTTT
NA	TRBV20-1	TRBD1	TRBJ2-5	CSAYRGETQYF	TGCAGTGCCTACAGGGGAGAGACCCAGTACTTC
NA	TRBV11-2	NA	TRBJ2-1	CASSLLSGHNEQFF	TGTGCCAGCAGCTTACTAAGCGGGCACAATGAGCAGTTCTTC
NA	TRBV7-9	NA	TRBJ1-4	CASSRGVNEKLFF	TGTGCCAGCAGCCGCGGGGTGAATGAAAAACTGTTTTTT
NA	TRBV20-1	NA	TRBJ2-7	CSASAEYEQYF	TGCAGTGCTAGTGCAGAATACGAGCAGTACTTC
few	TRBV11-2	TRBD1	TRBJ2-3	CASNSRGGDTQYF	TGTGCCAGCAACTCCCGAGGGGGCGATACGCAGTATTTT
NA	TRBV19	TRBD1	TRBJ2-2	CASSGQGRTGELFF	TGTGCCAGCTCGGGACAGGGGAGAACCGGGGAGCTGTTTTTT
NA	TRBV5-1	TRBD1	TRBJ1-6	CASSLDYRGNSPLHF	TGCGCCAGCAGCTTGGATTACAGGGGAAATTCACCCCTCCACTTT
NA	TRBV4-1	NA	TRBJ1-3	CASSQGRDIGHTIYF	TGCGCCAGCAGCCAAGGGCGGGATATTGGCCACACCATATATTTT
NA	TRBV2	TRBD1	TRBJ2-7	CASSEPRGQVNRYEQYF	TGTGCCAGCAGTGAACCTCGCGGACAGGTTAATCGCTACGAGCAGTACTTC
NA	TRBV28	NA	TRBJ1-5	CASRPRFKDQPQHF	TGTGCCAGCAGGCCCAGGTTTAAGGATCAGCCCCAGCATTTT
NA	TRBV5-1	TRBD1	TRBJ1-1	CASSYPDRGHTEAFF	TGCGCCAGCAGCTACCCGGACAGGGGGCACACTGAAGCTTTCTTT
NA	TRBV13	NA	TRBJ2-2	CASSLVRGSHTGELFF	TGTGCCAGCAGCTTAGTTAGGGGATCTCACACCGGGGAGCTGTTTTTT
NA	TRBV13	TRBD2	TRBJ2-5	CASSLSGIQETQYF	TGTGCCAGCAGCCTGAGCGGGATACAAGAGACCCAGTACTTC
NA	TRBV29-1	NA	TRBJ2-7	CSVEAGGTYEQYF	TGCAGCGTTGAAGCTGGGGGGACCTACGAGCAGTACTTC
NA	TRBV7-3	TRBD2	TRBJ2-1	CASSPGGYYNEQFF	TGTGCCAGCAGTCCGGGAGGGTATTACAATGAGCAGTTCTTC
once	TRBV18	NA	TRBJ2-5	CASSPDSSVGETQYF	TGTGCCAGCTCACCCGACTCCTCGGTCGGCGAGACCCAGTACTTC
NA	TRBV9	NA	TRBJ2-7	CASSVLDSSYEQYF	TGTGCCAGCAGCGTATTGGACAGCTCCTACGAGCAGTACTTC
NA	TRBV6-5	NA	TRBJ2-3	CASSSPRQTDTQYF	TGTGCCAGCAGTTCCCCCCGACAGACAGATACGCAGTATTTT
NA	TRBV19	NA	TRBJ2-2	CASSHPRGNTGELFF	TGTGCCAGTAGTCATCCCAGGGGAAACACCGGGGAGCTGTTTTTT
NA	TRBV28	TRBD1	TRBJ1-1	CASSRQGDLREAFF	TGTGCCAGCAGTCGACAGGGAGACTTAAGGGAAGCTTTCTTT
NA	TRBV10-3	NA	TRBJ1-4	CAISEAGLGEKLFF	TGTGCCATCAGTGAGGCAGGGCTGGGGGAAAAACTGTTTTTT
NA	TRBV27	TRBD1	TRBJ1-2	CASSLSIGQGVSGYTF	TGTGCCAGCAGTTTATCAATTGGACAGGGGGTATCTGGCTACACCTTC
once	TRBV7-2	TRBD1	TRBJ2-5	CASSLADKGQGYF	TGTGCCAGCAGCTTAGCGGATAAGGGACAGGGGTACTTC
NA	TRBV10-3	TRBD1	TRBJ1-6	CAITWDRDNSPLHF	TGTGCCATCACCTGGGACAGAGATAATTCACCCCTCCACTTT